Each of the 19 T cell receptor beta chains below was sequenced from the same sample in a study of beta chain features in type 1 diabetes. The isolated RNA, all of it, was reverse transcribed, so expressed TCRB transcripts were what got sequenced. Here immunoSEQ multiplex PCR was the method, and the copy in TCRdb shows in-frame clones only, minus some. The sample yields fewer than 250,000 clones, 9.6% seen once. Sequencing was done on a sample of naive CD4+ T cells from blood. These receptors were obtained from a woman aged 18-29 years in good health.

The chain links TRBV2 to TRBJ1-5; 8 bases fit TRBD1. Trimming took 6 bases from V and 7 from J; bases not matched to a gene: 5. The CDR3 runs 13 residues. In germline, CDR1 is SNHLY, CDR2 FYNNEI. The CDR3 coding sequence is TGTGCCAGCAGCGGACAGGGCGGGCAGCCCCAGCATTTT. Translating it yields CASSGQGGQPQHF.

V gene TRBV6-1 combines with J gene TRBJ2-5; D gene unclear. Germline V gene data show CDR1 as MNHNS and CDR2 as SASEGT. The CDR3 covers 11 residues. Trimming took 8 bases from V and 0 from J, leaving 4 bases between them. CDR3 bases: TGTGCCAGCCCGTACCAAGAGACCCAGTACTTC. Translation gives CASPYQETQYF.

V usage is TRBV19 and J usage is TRBJ2-7; D ambiguous. The CDR3 is 14 amino acids. The V end was cut by 2 bases, the J end by 4 bases, with 12 bases between. From germline, CDR1 is LNHDA and CDR2 SQIVND (reference sequence). The CDR3 DNA reads as TGTGCCAGTAGTATAAGACTCGTAAATTACGAGCAGTACTTC. This codes for CASSIRLVNYEQYF.

The rearrangement joins TRBV30 to TRBJ2-7; TRBD1 matches 12 bases. In germline, CDR1 is GTSNPN, CDR2 SVGIG (reference sequence). This CDR3 has 15 residues. J lost 4 bases, V lost 1 base, and 5 bases had no gene match. CDR3 loop: CAWSGSGQGAYEQYF. The CDR3 DNA sequence: TGTGCCTGGAGTGGTTCGGGACAGGGGGCTTACGAGCAGTACTTC. The full variable domain, with the rest looked up from reference TRBV30 and TRBJ2-7, is SQTIHQWPATLVQPVGSPLSLECTVEGTSNPNLYWYRQAAGRGLQLLFYSVGIGQISSEVPQNLSASRPQDRQFILSSKKLLLSDSGFYLCAWSGSGQGAYEQYFGPGTRLTVT.

This clone showed up just a few times. The gene calls are TRBV27 and TRBJ2-3; D unclear. The CDR3 contains 13 residues. CDR1 and CDR2 (germline): MNHEY, SMNVEV (reference sequence). The V end lost 3 bases, the J end lost 6 bases, and 10 bases lay between the germline ends. The CDR3 DNA sequence: TGTGCCAGCAGTTTTCGGGTCGGCGATACGCAGTATTTT. It is translated as CASSFRVGDTQYF.

The chain links TRBV19 to TRBJ2-3, with D maybe TRBD2 (6 bases). V dropped 3 bases and J dropped 0 bases, with 13 bases sitting between them. Germline values: CDR1 LNHDA, CDR2 SQIVND (reference sequence). The CDR3 consists of 16 residues. The CDR3 sequence is CASSIISGSSTDTQYF. The CDR3 DNA follows: TGTGCCAGTAGTATTATCAGCGGGTCTAGCACAGATACGCAGTATTTT.

The gene calls are TRBV7-9 and TRBJ2-5; 8 bases align to TRBD1. V lost 3 bases and J lost 4; bases outside the gene matches: 1. The CDR3 has 13 residues. The germline gives CDR1 SEHNR, CDR2 FQNEAQ (reference sequence). The CDR3 here is CASSFGTGETQYF. Here the CDR3 DNA reads TGTGCCAGCAGCTTCGGGACAGGAGAGACCCAGTACTTC.

The chain has TRBV4-2 and TRBJ2-1; TRBD1 might be the D (6 bases). Germline CDR1 reads LGHNA; CDR2 reads YNFKEQ. The V end lost 5 bases, the J end lost 5 bases, and 22 bases lay between the germline ends. This CDR3 has 17 amino acids. The CDR3 DNA sequence: TGTGCCAGCAGCACCCGTCCGGGACAATCCTTTGACAATGAGCAGTTCTTC. Its translation is CASSTRPGQSFDNEQFF.

This clone was picked up a small number of times. The rearrangement uses TRBV27 and TRBJ2-1; 11 bases match TRBD2. CDR1 is MNHEY, CDR2 SMNVEV, per germline (reference sequence). Unmatched junction bases numbered 10, after V lost 6 bases and J lost 9 bases. This CDR3 spans 15 amino acids. The chain's CDR3 is CASSFRLAGKGEQFF. In nucleotides, the CDR3 is TGTGCCAGCAGCTTCCGACTAGCGGGAAAAGGTGAGCAGTTCTTC.

This clone was recorded a few times. The chain has TRBV5-1 and TRBJ1-4; 10 bases match TRBD1. The germline CDR1 and CDR2 sequences are SGHRS and YFSETQ. The CDR3 totals 16 residues. V gave up 0 bases and J gave up 10 bases; unmatched junction bases: 9. The CDR3, as DNA: TGCGCCAGCAGCTTGGCCGGGACAGGGGCGAGGGCAAAACTGTTTTTT. It is translated as CASSLAGTGARAKLFF.

The chain combines TRBV5-1 with TRBJ1-5; 7 bases agree with TRBD1. With 5 bases clipped from V and 6 bases from J, the junction kept 5 bases outside the gene matches. CDR1 is SGHRS, CDR2 YFSETQ, per germline. CDR3 length: 13 residues. In DNA, the CDR3 is TGCGCCAGCAGACCAGGGGGTGGTCAGCCCCAGCATTTT. Protein: CASRPGGGQPQHF.

This clone was seen a handful of times. The rearrangement uses TRBV7-9 and TRBJ1-1; D remains ambiguous. In germline, CDR1 is SEHNR, CDR2 FQNEAQ (reference sequence). V gave up 2 bases and J gave up 7 bases, with 14 bases separating them. CDR3 length: 14 amino acids. CDR3 amino acids: CASSLLRRGFEAFF. As DNA, the CDR3 is TGTGCCAGCAGCTTACTACGTCGGGGATTTGAAGCTTTCTTT.

This clone was found a few times. This rearrangement joins TRBV4-1 to TRBJ1-1; D is unresolved. Germline CDR1 and CDR2: MGHRA and YSYEKL. The CDR3 has 14 residues. V was shortened by 6 bases and J by 2 bases, with 13 bases between the two germline ends. CDR3 amino acids: CASRGGQKNTEAFF. CDR3 bases: TGCGCCAGCAGAGGAGGCCAGAAAAACACTGAAGCTTTCTTT.

This clone was counted only a few times. This chain uses TRBV7-9 with TRBJ1-2; 9 bases are a match to TRBD1. The J segment lost 8 bases and the V segment lost 5 bases, leaving 9 bases of the junction unmatched. Germline lookup yields CDR1 SEHNR and CDR2 FQNEAQ (reference sequence). The CDR3 contains 14 residues. The CDR3 here is CASSQNRGPGGYTF. CDR3 sequence (DNA): TGTGCCAGCAGCCAGAACAGGGGGCCGGGGGGCTACACCTTC.

The DNA for the CDR3 is TGTGCCAGCAGTTACAGCAGGGTAGTTGGCTACACCTTC. As protein: CASSYSRVVGYTF. The chain links TRBV6-5 to TRBJ1-2, with D possibly being TRBD1 (5 bases). V lost 2 bases and J 7 bases, leaving 11 bases between the germline ends. Germline V gene sequence: CDR1 MNHEY, CDR2 SVGAGI. There are 13 residues in the CDR3.

This clone was detected ten times or more. V gene TRBV29-1 combines with J gene TRBJ2-1; 7 bases are shared with TRBD2. Germline V CDR1 and CDR2: SQVTM, ANQGSEA. This CDR3 contains 14 residues. Trimming cost V 4 bases and J 4 bases; bases outside gene matches: 7. The DNA of the CDR3 is TGCAGCGTTGGTGTGGCTAGCGGATACAATGAGCAGTTCTTC. Amino acid sequence: CSVGVASGYNEQFF.

This clone has more than one count but fewer than ten. This chain joins TRBV30 and TRBJ1-2; D is possibly TRBD1 (5 bases). This CDR3 comprises 13 residues. Trimming left V 5 bases short and J 7 bases short, with 17 bases between. CDR1 is GTSNPN, CDR2 SVGIG, per germline (reference sequence). CDR3 loop: CAWRTSGTAGYTF. DNA for the CDR3: TGTGCCTGGCGAACGAGCGGGACCGCTGGCTACACCTTC.

This chain links TRBV7-7 with TRBJ2-1; D is possibly TRBD1 (5 bases). Germline V gene sequence: CDR1 SSHAT, CDR2 FNYEAQ (reference sequence). V gave up 1 base and J gave up 9 bases, with 13 bases separating them. CDR3 length equals 14 residues. Here the CDR3 DNA reads TGTGCCAGCAGCTTAGTCCAGCAGGGCGCTGAGCAGTTCTTC. Amino acids: CASSLVQQGAEQFF.

The genes are TRBV18 and TRBJ2-7; weak D call: TRBD1 (6 bases). Germline-derived CDR1 and CDR2 are KGHSH and LQKENI. This CDR3 region has 14 residues. The ends were cut back, 1 base at V and 0 bases at J, with 7 bases in the middle. The CDR3 DNA is TGTGCCAGCTCACCACAGGGGGTCTCCTACGAGCAGTACTTC. This translates into CASSPQGVSYEQYF.